This entry describes one T cell receptor beta chain. The sample comes from a study of blood T cell repertoires in COVID-19. Study in general: The origin of the acute and convalescent COVID-19 samples was the United States, Italy and Spain.

Per the study methods: By means of reference gene primer amplification, nucleated cell counts were estimated. The assay was immunoSEQ multiplex PCR, and TCRdb's table has in-frame clones only and misses some. V and J calls and clone size follow that table, whereas D and trimming were derived from the DNA. The sample records about 230,000 clones, around 83% being singletons. CDR3 length: 13 amino acids. Trimming cost V 2 bases and J 8 bases; bases outside gene matches: 8. Germline CDR1 and CDR2: GTSNPN and SVGIG (reference sequence). The sample was peripheral blood. V is TRBV30 and J is TRBJ1-1, with TRBD1 matching over 7 bases. The source of this sequence is a man aged 35 to 55 with active or convalescent COVID-19. The CDR3 DNA is TGTGCCTGGAGTCACGGGGGACAGTCAGAAGCTTTCTTT. Translating gives CAWSHGGQSEAFF.